This is a list of T cell receptor beta chains from one sample in a study of T cells after posttransplantation cyclophosphamide. Using immunoSEQ multiplex PCR, the repertoire was profiled, and TCRdb retains in-frame clones only, with some absent. The sample lists under 35,000 clones; 75% to 95% were seen once. The source material was naive CD4+ T cells sorted from PBMCs. The receptors derive from a woman aged 60-75 years in good health, CMV-negative, and a related stem cell transplant donor. The CDR3 runs from the conserved cysteine through the conserved F or W. D genes are given only for firm matches. Clone sizes are given selectively: once, few, many, or a class where the clone is expanded.

cdr3_nt cdr3_aa clone_size d_call j_call v_call
TGTGCCAGCTCACCACCGGGGGGAAGCACAGATACGCAGTATTTT CASSPPGGSTDTQYF . . TRBJ2-3 TRBV18
TGTGCCAGCAGTGAAGGCTGGGCTAGCGGGAGCGTAGAGACCCAGTACTTC CASSEGWASGSVETQYF . TRBD2 TRBJ2-5 TRBV2
TGCGCCAGCAGCTTGATGGGACTAGCGGGAGGAGAGACCCAGTACTTC CASSLMGLAGGETQYF . TRBD2 TRBJ2-5 TRBV5-1
TGTGCCAGCACCCGGCAGGGGGCCTACAATGAGCAGTTCTTC CASTRQGAYNEQFF . TRBD1 TRBJ2-1 TRBV7-9
TGCGCCAGCAGTAAGACAGGGGGTTGGACTGAAGCTTTCTTT CASSKTGGWTEAFF . TRBD1 TRBJ1-1 TRBV5-1
TGTGCCAGCAGTGAGCCGGGACTAGCCGATGAGCAGTTCTTC CASSEPGLADEQFF . TRBD2 TRBJ2-1 TRBV28
TGTGCCAGCAGCTATCTACAGGAAAACTATGGCTACACCTTC CASSYLQENYGYTF . . TRBJ1-2 TRBV7-3
TGTGCCAGTAGTCCTAGACAGGGTTGGACTGAAGCTTTCTTT CASSPRQGWTEAFF . TRBD1 TRBJ1-1 TRBV19
TGTGCCAGCAGTGAGAGCGGAGGGACTGAAGCTTTCTTT CASSESGGTEAFF . . TRBJ1-1 TRBV2
TGTGCCAGCAGTGAGTACGTAAAGGAAAAACTGTTTTTT CASSEYVKEKLFF once . TRBJ1-4 TRBV6-5
TGTGCCAGCAGTGCCTCCTTTGGGACAGGGGGCTACGAGCAGTACTTC CASSASFGTGGYEQYF . TRBD1 TRBJ2-7 TRBV6-1
TGTGCCAGCAGCCCCTTGGATACGCAGTATTTT CASSPLDTQYF . . TRBJ2-3 TRBV9
TGTGCCAGCAGTACCGGGACAGGGGCGGCCGAGCAGTACTTC CASSTGTGAAEQYF . TRBD1 TRBJ2-7 TRBV2
TGTGCCAGCAGCTTCGGACGGAGAACAGGGGGCATTGGCTACACCTTC CASSFGRRTGGIGYTF . TRBD1 TRBJ1-2 TRBV5-6
TGTGCCAGTAGTATTAGCCGGCTGGAGGAAGAGACCCAGTACTTC CASSISRLEEETQYF . . TRBJ2-5 TRBV19
TGTGCCACATACAGGGGTGCCGAAAAACTGTTTTTT CATYRGAEKLFF . TRBD1 TRBJ1-4 TRBV6-6
TGTGCCAGCAGGGGTCCGGGGGGGCCCTACGAGCAGTACTTC CASRGPGGPYEQYF . TRBD2 TRBJ2-7 TRBV5-4